The rows below give T cell receptor beta chains drawn from one sample of a study of blood T cell repertoires in COVID-19. The assay was immunoSEQ multiplex PCR, and TCRdb's table has in-frame clones only and misses some. The table includes around 160,000 clones, about 83% detected once. Sequencing input: peripheral blood. The receptors derive from a woman aged 70 to 79 with COVID-19, enrolled during active disease. Both conserved end residues are part of each CDR3. D genes are given only for firm matches. Only part of the rows carry a size: once, few, many, or a class if the clone is expanded.

TRBJ1-4 | TRBV10-3 | - | - | TGTGCCATCAGTGATTTCATTAATGAAAAACTGTTTTTT | CAISDFINEKLFF
TRBJ1-2 | TRBV12-3/TRBV12-4 | - | - | TGTGCCAGCAGTGCGACAGGTCGGGGCTACACCTTC | CASSATGRGYTF
TRBJ1-1 | TRBV19 | - | - | TGTGCCAGTAGTGCATCACGGAGGGCTTTCTTT | CASSASRRAFF
TRBJ1-3 | TRBV7-2 | TRBD1 | - | TGTGCCAGCAGCTTACGGACAGGTCTTGCCTCTGGAAACACCATATATTTT | CASSLRTGLASGNTIYF
TRBJ1-6 | TRBV27 | - | - | TGTGCCAGCAGTCCACAGGGAACTGGATCACCCCTCCACTTT | CASSPQGTGSPLHF
TRBJ1-5 | TRBV28 | - | - | TGTGCCAGCCGGAGGGGCAATCAGCCCCAGCATTTT | CASRRGNQPQHF
TRBJ1-2 | TRBV5-8 | TRBD1 | - | TGTGCCAGCAGCCCGACAGGGCGGGGCTACACCTTC | CASSPTGRGYTF
TRBJ2-1 | TRBV19 | TRBD2 | once | TGTGCCAGTAGTATGGGGCGGGAGGGGCAGTTCTTC | CASSMGREGQFF
TRBJ2-6 | TRBV4-1 | TRBD1 | - | TGCGCCAGCAGCCTGATGGGACAGGGTGGAGCTGGGGCCAACGTCCTGACTTTC | CASSLMGQGGAGANVLTF
TRBJ1-6 | TRBV9 | - | - | TGTGCCAGCAGCGTAGGGACCGGCGGACAAAATTCACCCCTCCACTTT | CASSVGTGGQNSPLHF
TRBJ2-4 | TRBV7-9 | TRBD1 | - | TGTGCCAGCAGCTTAGGCGGACAGGGGGGCTTATGGTACTTC | CASSLGGQGGLWYF
TRBJ2-7 | TRBV5-1 | - | - | TGCGCCAGCAGCACCGGTTATGGAGGAGCGCCTGGCTACGAGCAGTACTTC | CASSTGYGGAPGYEQYF
TRBJ2-1 | TRBV4-1 | TRBD1 | - | TGCGCCAGCAGCCAAGGGACAGGGAACCCCGATGAGCAGTTCTTC | CASSQGTGNPDEQFF
TRBJ2-5 | TRBV6-5 | TRBD1 | - | TGTGCCAGCACAGGGGGCGAGGAGACCCAGTACTTC | CASTGGEETQYF
TRBJ2-3 | TRBV18 | - | - | TGTGCCAGCCGAAGATCGACTAGCACAGATACGCAGTATTTT | CASRRSTSTDTQYF
TRBJ1-5 | TRBV2 | TRBD1 | - | TGTGCCAGCAGTACCGACAGGGACCAGCCCCAGCATTTT | CASSTDRDQPQHF
TRBJ2-1 | TRBV19 | - | - | TGTGCCAGTAGTATGGACAGAGCCTACAATGAGCAGTTCTTC | CASSMDRAYNEQFF
TRBJ2-3 | TRBV12-5 | - | - | TGTGCTAGTGGTTTGGCGGGAACAGATACGCAGTATTTT | CASGLAGTDTQYF
TRBJ2-3 | TRBV7-9 | TRBD2 | - | TGTGCCAGCAGCATCACTAGCGGGGGCGCAGATACGCAGTATTTT | CASSITSGGADTQYF
TRBJ1-1 | TRBV28 | - | - | TGTGCCAGCAGTTTCCGACAGCCGAACACTGAAGCTTTCTTT | CASSFRQPNTEAFF
TRBJ1-4 | TRBV15 | - | - | TGTGCCACCAGCAGAGGAGGAGGGTTTAATGAAAAACTGTTTTTT | CATSRGGGFNEKLFF
TRBJ1-2 | TRBV6-5 | - | - | TGTGCCAGCAGCCCGGGACGGGACTACTATGGCTACACCTTC | CASSPGRDYYGYTF
TRBJ2-3 | TRBV19 | TRBD2 | - | TGTGCCAGTAGTATAGGGGGTAGCGGGGGGCCGGAAGGTACGCAGTATTTT | CASSIGGSGGPEGTQYF
TRBJ2-3 | TRBV7-2 | TRBD1 | - | TGTGCCACCGACAGGGGTAGCACAGATACGCAGTATTTT | CATDRGSTDTQYF
TRBJ1-5 | TRBV29-1 | - | - | TGCAGCGTTGAAGAGTTTTTGCGGCAGCCCCAGCATTTT | CSVEEFLRQPQHF
TRBJ1-4 | TRBV7-9 | - | - | TGTGCCAGCAGCTTAGCCTCTAACAGGGTCTTT | CASSLASNRVF
TRBJ1-5 | TRBV3-1/TRBV3-2 | TRBD1 | - | TGTGCCAGCAGCCTGGGACAGGGTTTGCAGCCCCAGCATTTT | CASSLGQGLQPQHF
TRBJ2-6 | TRBV19 | TRBD1 | - | TGTGCCAGTAGCCGACAGGGGATGTCGGGGGCCAACGTCCTGACTTTC | CASSRQGMSGANVLTF
TRBJ1-4 | TRBV18 | - | once | TGTGCCAGCTCACCAGGGGACAAGTCTAATGAAAAACTGTTTTTT | CASSPGDKSNEKLFF
TRBJ2-1 | TRBV14 | - | - | TGTGCCAGCAGCCAAGTCAGTATAACGGACAGAACCTACAATGAGCAGTTCTTC | CASSQVSITDRTYNEQFF